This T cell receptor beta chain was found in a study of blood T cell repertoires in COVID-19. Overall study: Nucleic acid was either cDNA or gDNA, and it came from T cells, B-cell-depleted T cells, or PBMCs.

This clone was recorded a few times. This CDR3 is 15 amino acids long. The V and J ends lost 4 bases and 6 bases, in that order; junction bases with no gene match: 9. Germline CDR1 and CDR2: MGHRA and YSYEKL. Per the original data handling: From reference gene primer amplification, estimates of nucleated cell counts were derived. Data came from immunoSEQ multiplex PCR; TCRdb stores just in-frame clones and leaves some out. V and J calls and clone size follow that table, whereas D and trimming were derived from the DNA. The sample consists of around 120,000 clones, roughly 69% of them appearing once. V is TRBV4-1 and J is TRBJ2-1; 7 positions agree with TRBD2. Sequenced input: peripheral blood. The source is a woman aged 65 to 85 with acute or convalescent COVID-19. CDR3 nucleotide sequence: TGCGCCAGCAGCCCTCCGGGAGGCCTTAGCAATGAGCAGTTCTTC. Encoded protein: CASSPPGGLSNEQFF.